There are a few counts of the clone carrying this T cell receptor (beta chain). Antigen unknown. V was clipped by 1 base and J by 5 bases, with 16 bases between them. The CDR3 runs 16 residues. Germline-derived CDR1 and CDR2 are SEHNR and FQNEAQ (reference sequence). The authors prepared the TCRbeta library with unique molecular identifiers. TCRdb passed the PCR reads through MiXCR, listing each CDR3 protein once. The sample carries approximately 650,000 distinct CDR3 sequences, about an eighth recorded once. The sample is drawn from a study of T-cell reconstitution after alpha-beta-depleted transplantation in children. Study-wide findings and caveats: Expanded graft clones, several hundred of them, were reportedly the source of alpha-beta T cells about two months after transplant. By one year post-transplant, T-cell counts and diversity largely arose from T cells that were newly produced.

The specimen was PBMCs, collected before TCRalphabeta/CD19-depleted stem cell transplant. The chain joins TRBV7-9 to TRBJ2-3; D not resolved. The source of this sequence is a girl aged 2 to 10 with congenital amegakaryocytic thrombocytopenia, due to receive a stem cell transplant. The CDR3 DNA follows: TGTGCCAGCAGCTTAGTGCGGACGGCTTCTGAAGATACGCAGTATTTT. Amino acids: CASSLVRTASEDTQYF.